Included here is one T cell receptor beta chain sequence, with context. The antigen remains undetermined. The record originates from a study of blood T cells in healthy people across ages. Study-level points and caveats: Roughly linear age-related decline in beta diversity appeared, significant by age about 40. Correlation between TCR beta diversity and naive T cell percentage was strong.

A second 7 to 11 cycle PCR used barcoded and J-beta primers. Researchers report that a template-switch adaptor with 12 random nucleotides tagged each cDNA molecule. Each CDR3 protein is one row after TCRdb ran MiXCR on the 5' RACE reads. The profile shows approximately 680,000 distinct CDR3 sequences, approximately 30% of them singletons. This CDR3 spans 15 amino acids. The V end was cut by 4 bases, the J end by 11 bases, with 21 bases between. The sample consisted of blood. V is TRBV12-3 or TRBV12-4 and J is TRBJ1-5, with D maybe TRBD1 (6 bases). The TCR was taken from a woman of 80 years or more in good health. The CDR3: CASSSDRTVQESQHF. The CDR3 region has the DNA TGTGCCAGCAGTTCCGATCGGACAGTTCAAGAGTCCCAGCATTTT.